Below, 30 T cell receptor beta chains from the same sample are listed, as sequenced in a study of blood T cell repertoires in COVID-19. Sequencing was performed with immunoSEQ multiplex PCR; in TCRdb, only in-frame clones are kept and a portion is missing. The table has fewer than 150,000 clones, 80% to 90% seen once. The sample was peripheral blood. These receptors came from a woman in her forties or fifties with acute or convalescent COVID-19.

The chain links TRBV27 to TRBJ2-5; tentative D call: TRBD1 (5 bases). This CDR3 contains 13 residues. Per germline, CDR1 MNHEY and CDR2 SMNVEV (reference sequence). V dropped 6 bases and J dropped 0 bases, with 8 bases sitting between them. The CDR3 nucleotides read TGTGCCAGCAGCAAGGGGTACCAAGAGACCCAGTACTTC. It translates to CASSKGYQETQYF.

The V call is TRBV9, the J call TRBJ2-7; D possibly corresponds to TRBD1 (6 bases). This CDR3 region has 15 residues. V was clipped by 0 bases and J by 0 bases, with 10 bases between them. The germline V gene has CDR1 SGDLS and CDR2 YYNGEE. CDR3 sequence: CASSVGTGSSYEQYF. CDR3 nucleotide sequence: TGTGCCAGCAGCGTAGGTACAGGGAGCTCCTACGAGCAGTACTTC.

The chain uses TRBV3-1 (or the pseudogene TRBV3-2) and TRBJ2-2; D call uncertain. Germline CDR1 LGHDT, CDR2 YNNKEL (reference sequence). This CDR3 comprises 17 residues. V was pared by 1 base and J by 1 base, with 13 bases between. The CDR3 coding sequence is TGTGCCAGCAGCCAAGGTATACGCGCAGGGAACACCGGGGAGCTGTTTTTT. Translated, it gives CASSQGIRAGNTGELFF.

This chain uses TRBV7-9 with TRBJ2-7, with 8 bases matching TRBD2. The ends lost 4 bases at V and 2 bases at J; junction bases unmatched: 13. The CDR3 has 17 amino acids. Per germline, CDR1 SEHNR and CDR2 FQNEAQ (reference sequence). CDR3 nucleotides: TGTGCCAGCAGCTCGCGCGAAAGCGGGGGCCCAACCTACGAGCAGTACTTC. Protein: CASSSRESGGPTYEQYF.

The count of this clone is one. V is TRBV15 and J is TRBJ2-3; 10 bases are a match to TRBD2. This CDR3 is built from 18 residues. The germline CDR1 and CDR2 sequences are LNHNV and YYDKDF (reference sequence). Trimming took 1 base from V and 4 from J; bases not matched to a gene: 11. The CDR3 sequence: CATSRGERGGQGADTQYF. CDR3 in DNA: TGTGCCACCAGCAGAGGGGAGCGGGGGGGACAAGGCGCAGATACGCAGTATTTT.

The count of this clone is one. This sequence joins TRBV19 and TRBJ1-2, with TRBD1 matching 12 bases. V was pared by 4 bases and J by 3 bases, with 18 bases of the junction left unmatched. Germline V gene sequence: CDR1 LNHDA, CDR2 SQIVND (reference sequence). This CDR3 has 20 amino acids. In nucleotides, the CDR3 is TGTGCCAGTAGTAGCCTCAGCCTTCAACCGGGACAGGGGGCGGACTATGGCTACACCTTC. Protein: CASSSLSLQPGQGADYGYTF.

This chain uses TRBV7-2 with TRBJ1-2, with 9 bases that match TRBD1. Losses at the gene ends were 4 bases for V and 2 bases for J; bases not matched to a gene: 2. Germline V gene lookup returns CDR1 SGHTA and CDR2 FQGNSA. The CDR3 runs to 14 residues. CDR3 region: CASSSGTGNYGYTF. CDR3 bases: TGTGCCAGCAGCTCCGGGACAGGGAACTATGGCTACACCTTC.

The V and J genes are TRBV7-8 and TRBJ2-2, with TRBD1 as a possible D gene (6 bases). Germline V lookup: CDR1 SGHVS, CDR2 FQNEAQ. The CDR3 spans 16 residues. V was clipped by 7 bases and J by 3 bases, with 18 bases between them. CDR3 nucleotides: TGTGCCAGCACCAAAGGAAGACAGGTCGACACCGGGGAGCTGTTTTTT. Protein: CASTKGRQVDTGELFF.

The V call is TRBV5-6, the J call TRBJ2-6, with a tentative D call TRBD1 (5 bases). Germline V gives CDR1 SGHDT, CDR2 YYEEEE. Trimming shortened V by 3 bases and J by 3 bases, and 19 bases separated the two germline ends. This CDR3 contains 18 residues. The CDR3 DNA reads as TGTGCCAGCAGCTGGGGCCGAGCCTCACGTCTTGGGGCCAACGTCCTGACTTTC. Its translation is CASSWGRASRLGANVLTF. Together with reference TRBV5-6 and TRBJ2-6, the CDR3 gives the full variable domain: DAGVTQSPTHLIKTRGQQVTLRCSPKSGHDTVSWYQQALGQGPQFIFQYYEEEERQRGNFPDRFSGHQFPNYSSELNVNALLLGDSALYLCASSWGRASRLGANVLTFGAGSRLTVL.

J is TRBJ1-4 and V is TRBV27; D not resolved. Germline V gives CDR1 MNHEY, CDR2 SMNVEV (reference sequence). The CDR3 is 17 amino acids. V lost 2 bases to trimming and J lost 0 bases, with 13 bases between them. CDR3 nucleotide sequence: TGTGCCAGCAGTTTAAACGGGTCGGGATCAACTAATGAAAAACTGTTTTTT. Its protein product is CASSLNGSGSTNEKLFF. The variable domain in full, completed from reference TRBV27 and TRBJ1-4, reads EAQVTQNPRYLITVTGKKLTVTCSQNMNHEYMSWYRQDPGLGLRQIYYSMNVEVTDKGDVPEGYKVSRKEKRNFPLILESPSPNQTSLYFCASSLNGSGSTNEKLFFGSGTQLSVL.

J is TRBJ1-1 and V is TRBV11-3; no firm D call. CDR3 length: 13 amino acids. Per the germline V gene, CDR1 is SGHNT and CDR2 is YENEEA. Trimming stripped 5 bases from V and 4 bases from J, with 11 bases between. The CDR3 region is CASSLRYTTEAFF. The CDR3 DNA reads as TGTGCCAGCAGCCTCCGATACACCACTGAAGCTTTCTTT.

The V gene is TRBV6-2 or TRBV6-3, the J gene TRBJ1-5; D perhaps matches TRBD1 (5 bases). Germline CDR1 is MNHEY and CDR2 is SVGEGT. The CDR3 length is 14 residues. Trimming stripped 0 bases from V and 6 bases from J, with 9 bases between. Here the CDR3 DNA reads TGTGCCAGCAGTTACTCGGGGGGAGGTCAGCCCCAGCATTTT. Amino acids: CASSYSGGGQPQHF.

The CDR3 here is CASSPRRDREETQYF. The CDR3 DNA is TGTGCCAGCAGTCCCCGCCGGGACAGGGAGGAGACCCAGTACTTC. The rearrangement joins TRBV25-1 to TRBJ2-5; 9 bases are shared with TRBD1. The junction had 9 bases not matched to a gene; V was cut back by 5 bases and J by 5 bases. The germline V gene has CDR1 MGHDK and CDR2 SYGVNS. CDR3 length: 15 residues.

The chain combines TRBV29-1 with TRBJ1-1; a weak D match, TRBD1 (6 bases). The V end lost 6 bases, the J end lost 7 bases, and 21 bases lay between the germline ends. This CDR3 has 14 residues. Per germline, CDR1 SQVTM and CDR2 ANQGSEA. The CDR3 DNA is TGCAGCGTGACCACGGTGGGGGCGGTGAATGAAGCTTTCTTT. It yields the protein CSVTTVGAVNEAFF.

This sequence joins TRBV18 and TRBJ1-4, with TRBD1 matching 7 bases. V shed 1 base and J 2 bases; nucleotides not matched to a gene: 4. This CDR3 contains 16 residues. Germline CDR1 KGHSH, CDR2 LQKENI. The CDR3, as DNA: TGTGCCAGCTCACCACAGACAGGGACCACTAATGAAAAACTGTTTTTT. Translating it yields CASSPQTGTTNEKLFF. Full variable domain (rest looked up from reference TRBV18 and TRBJ1-4): NAGVMQNPRHLVRRRGQEARLRCSPMKGHSHVYWYRQLPEEGLKFMVYLQKENIIDESGMPKERFSAEFPKEGPSILRIQQVVRGDSAAYFCASSPQTGTTNEKLFFGSGTQLSVL.

J is TRBJ2-7 and V is TRBV7-3, with 9 bases identical to TRBD2. Germline CDR1 and CDR2: SGHTA and FQGTGA. The CDR3 covers 16 residues. V was pared by 0 bases and J by 7 bases, with 10 bases of the junction left unmatched. CDR3 coding DNA: TGTGCCAGCAGCTTAACGCCCGCGGGGGGGCCCAGTGAGCAGTACTTC. As protein: CASSLTPAGGPSEQYF.

This chain joins TRBV6-2 or TRBV6-3 and TRBJ2-1; tentatively, D is TRBD2 (5 bases). The CDR3 extends over 13 amino acids. CDR1 and CDR2 from the germline V gene are MNHEY and SVGEGT. Trimming left V 3 bases short and J 5 bases short, with 8 bases between. Written as DNA, the CDR3 is TGTGCCAGCAGTTATACTAGTAACAATGAGCAGTTCTTC. Translating gives CASSYTSNNEQFF.

The chain links TRBV5-1 to TRBJ1-5; D is uncertain. Germline CDR1 and CDR2: SGHRS and YFSETQ. Trimming left V 4 bases short and J 4 bases short, with 15 bases between. The CDR3 has 15 amino acids. The CDR3 DNA follows: TGCGCCAGCAGCCCTACGGGGTTTGGAAATCAGCCCCAGCATTTT. Protein sequence: CASSPTGFGNQPQHF. The full variable domain, completed using reference TRBV5-1 and TRBJ1-5, is KAGVTQTPRYLIKTRGQQVTLSCSPISGHRSVSWYQQTPGQGLQFLFEYFSETQRNKGNFPGRFSGRQFSNSRSEMNVSTLELGDSALYLCASSPTGFGNQPQHFGDGTRLSIL.

V and J are TRBV11-2 and TRBJ1-1; D is possibly TRBD1 (5 bases). The CDR3 consists of 14 residues. Germline lookup yields CDR1 SGHAT and CDR2 FQNNGV. Trimming took 3 bases from V and 1 from J, leaving 9 bases between them. The CDR3 reads CASSLSGGNTEAFF. CDR3 coding DNA: TGTGCCAGCAGCTTGAGCGGGGGGAACACTGAAGCTTTCTTT.

This clone was observed a handful of times. The chain has TRBV18 and TRBJ2-7; a possible D gene is TRBD2 (6 bases). CDR1 is KGHSH, CDR2 LQKENI, per germline. The V gene lost 5 bases and the J gene lost 3 bases, with 17 bases spanning the gap. The CDR3 sequence is 15 residues long. The CDR3, as DNA: TGTGCCAGCTCAATTTACGGGGGTATGGGCTACGAGCAGTACTTC. Its protein product is CASSIYGGMGYEQYF.

CDR3 nucleotides: TGTGCCAGCAGCCAGTCCGAGAGGGATACGTCACCCCTCCACTTT. Its protein is CASSQSERDTSPLHF. The genes are TRBV7-2 and TRBJ1-6; unclear D gene. The CDR3 is 15 amino acids. V lost 5 bases and J 10 bases, leaving 18 bases between the germline ends. CDR1 is SGHTA and CDR2 is FQGNSA in the germline V gene.

The chain employs TRBV6-6 and TRBJ1-3, with D maybe TRBD1 (5 bases). The CDR3 is 14 residues long. With 8 bases removed from V and 4 bases from J, the gap between germline ends came to 15 bases. The germline CDR1 and CDR2 sequences are MNHNY and SVGAGI (reference sequence). The CDR3 DNA reads TGTGCCAGCTTGGACACCCAACTCGGAAACACCATATATTTT. Amino acids: CASLDTQLGNTIYF.

In nucleotides, the CDR3 is TGTGCCTGGAGTGTACTCGGGTTAAACAATGAGCAGTTCTTC. It codes for CAWSVLGLNNEQFF. This chain joins TRBV30 and TRBJ2-1, with unresolved D. Germline V gene data show CDR1 as GTSNPN and CDR2 as SVGIG (reference sequence). This CDR3 has 14 residues. V was clipped by 0 bases and J by 5 bases, with 11 bases between them.

The rearrangement links TRBV30 to TRBJ1-6, with unresolved D. Trimming left V 4 bases short and J 10 bases short, with 11 bases between. The CDR3 runs to 12 residues. CDR1 GTSNPN and CDR2 SVGIG come from the germline V gene (reference sequence). The CDR3 protein is CAWKDGVSPLHF. CDR3 coding DNA: TGTGCCTGGAAGGACGGGGTATCACCCCTCCACTTT.

This clone was recorded only once. The chain uses TRBV20-1 and TRBJ2-3, with TRBD1 matching 7 bases. The germline CDR1 and CDR2 sequences are DFQATT and SNEGSKA (reference sequence). The CDR3 contains 13 residues. V lost 3 bases to trimming and J lost 3 bases; unmatched junction nucleotides: 3. CDR3 amino acids: CSASGQDTDTQYF. The DNA of the CDR3 is TGCAGTGCTAGTGGACAGGATACAGATACGCAGTATTTT.

This clone was seen a single time. This chain connects TRBV29-1 to TRBJ1-2; a weak D match, TRBD1 (6 bases). Per germline, CDR1 SQVTM and CDR2 ANQGSEA. This CDR3 contains 13 residues. The V end lost 4 bases, the J end lost 3 bases, and 12 bases lay between the germline ends. The CDR3, as DNA: TGCAGCGTTGCGGCAGGGGCGGACTATGGCTACACCTTC. Protein: CSVAAGADYGYTF.

This chain connects TRBV6-1 to TRBJ2-5; the D gene is possibly TRBD2 (5 bases). Between the trimmed V and J ends, which lost 3 bases and 5 bases, there was a span of 10 bases. Germline V gives CDR1 MNHNS, CDR2 SASEGT. CDR3 length equals 13 residues. The CDR3 region has the DNA TGTGCCAGCAGTGACCTAGCCTGGGAGACCCAGTACTTC. This gives the protein CASSDLAWETQYF.

The sample holds one count of this clone. The J gene is TRBJ2-2, the V gene TRBV10-3; 7 nucleotides match TRBD2. Unmatched junction bases numbered 5, after V lost 4 bases and J lost 3 bases. Germline V CDR1 and CDR2: ENHRY, SYGVKD. The CDR3 extends over 15 amino acids. The CDR3: CAISAAREDTGELFF. CDR3 bases: TGTGCCATCAGTGCGGCCCGGGAGGACACCGGGGAGCTGTTTTTT.

This clone occurred once. This chain uses TRBV7-6 with TRBJ1-1; perhaps TRBD1 as D (5 bases). This CDR3 spans 13 amino acids. V lost 5 bases and J 1 base, leaving 8 bases between the germline ends. Germline V gene lookup returns CDR1 SGHVS and CDR2 FNYEAQ. The CDR3 bases are TGTGCCAGCAGCCGGGGGACGAACACTGAAGCTTTCTTT. Translation gives CASSRGTNTEAFF. The full variable domain, completed using reference TRBV7-6 and TRBJ1-1, is GAGVSQSPRYKVTKRGQDVALRCDPISGHVSLYWYRQALGQGPEFLTYFNYEAQQDKSGLPNDRFSAERPEGSISTLTIQRTEQRDSAMYRCASSRGTNTEAFFGQGTRLTVV.

This clone occurred once. J is TRBJ1-2 and V is TRBV18; D unresolved. The CDR3 covers 14 residues. V dropped 2 bases and J dropped 4 bases, with 11 bases sitting between them. Germline-derived CDR1 and CDR2 are KGHSH and LQKENI. CDR3 nucleotides: TGTGCCAGCTCACCAGTCTCGCAGGTCTATGGCTACACCTTC. Its protein product is CASSPVSQVYGYTF.